This T cell receptor beta chain is from a study of shared clonotypes between healthy human individuals. The study, taken as a whole, reports: The sampled material consisted only of blood, and tissue repertoires are likely to differ.

Germline CDR1 LGHNT, CDR2 FRNRAP. The CDR3 extends over 18 amino acids. Trimming took off 6 bases at V and 6 bases at J, with 28 bases between the two ends. Of note for this clone: Its target is unknown.

The repertoire was sequenced with immunoSEQ multiplex PCR; TCRdb's copy has only in-frame clones and lacks some. This table holds 400,000 to 600,000 clones, 70% to 80% found once. The origin of this receptor is a woman aged 40 to 55 in good health. Some clones in this sample may be carry-over from other donors' samples. This rearrangement joins TRBV12-5 to TRBJ2-3; TRBD2 is a possible D gene (6 bases). Sequencing was performed on PBMCs. The CDR3 DNA is TGTGCTAGTGGCAAACCTATGACTAGTAGTTCGTTGGCCGATACGCAGTATTTT. Translation: CASGKPMTSSSLADTQYF.